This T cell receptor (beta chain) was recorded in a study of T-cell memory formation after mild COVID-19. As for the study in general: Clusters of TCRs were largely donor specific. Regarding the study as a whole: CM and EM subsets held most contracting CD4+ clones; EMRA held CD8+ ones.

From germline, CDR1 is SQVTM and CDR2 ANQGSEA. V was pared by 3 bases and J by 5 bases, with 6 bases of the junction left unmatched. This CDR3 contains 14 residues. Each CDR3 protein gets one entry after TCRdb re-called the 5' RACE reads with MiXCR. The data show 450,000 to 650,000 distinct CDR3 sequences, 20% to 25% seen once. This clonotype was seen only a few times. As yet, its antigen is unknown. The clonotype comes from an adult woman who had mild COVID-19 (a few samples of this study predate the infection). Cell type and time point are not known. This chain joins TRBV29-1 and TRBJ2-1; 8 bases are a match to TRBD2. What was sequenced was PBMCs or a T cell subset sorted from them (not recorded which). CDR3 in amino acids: CSVDGTRADNEQFF. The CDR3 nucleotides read TGCAGCGTTGATGGGACTAGGGCCGACAATGAGCAGTTCTTC.